These 30 T cell receptor beta chains were all obtained from the same sample, sequenced in a study of shared clonotypes between healthy human individuals. Sequencing used immunoSEQ multiplex PCR; TCRdb keeps in-frame clones, though not all of them. The data hold over a million clones, with about 96% observed a single time. Material for sequencing was naive CD4+ T cells sorted from blood. The subset: CD45RA+ positively selected. Source of these receptors: a man aged 30 to 39 in good health.

The table lists this clone with a count of one. The genes are TRBV6-5 and TRBJ2-1; possible D gene TRBD2, 7 bases. CDR3 length equals 14 residues. The V gene's germline CDR1 is MNHEY and CDR2 SVGAGI. The V end lost 2 bases, the J end lost 9 bases, and 14 bases lay between the germline ends. The CDR3 reads CASSYRGADFEQFF. The CDR3 DNA follows: TGTGCCAGCAGTTACCGGGGGGCCGACTTTGAGCAGTTCTTC.

This rearrangement joins TRBV6-5 to TRBJ1-4, with 7 bases aligning to TRBD1. V was pared by 4 bases and J by 8 bases, with 10 bases of the junction left unmatched. The CDR3 length is 15 residues. Germline V CDR1 and CDR2: MNHEY, SVGAGI. CDR3 nucleotides: TGTGCCAGCAGTTTAATCAGGCAGGGGGGAGAAAAACTGTTTTTT. It codes for CASSLIRQGGEKLFF.

This sequence joins TRBV2 and TRBJ2-7, with TRBD1 matching 7 bases. Germline assignment: CDR1 SNHLY and CDR2 FYNNEI. The V segment lost 6 bases and the J segment 2 bases; nucleotides outside the gene matches: 7. The CDR3 contains 14 residues. CDR3 bases: TGTGCCAGCAGGAGACAGGGCTTGACCTACGAGCAGTACTTC. It translates to CASRRQGLTYEQYF.

The gene calls are TRBV7-9 and TRBJ2-7, with unresolved D. V gave up 5 bases and J gave up 5 bases, with 16 bases separating them. The CDR3 length is 14 residues. The germline V gene has CDR1 SEHNR and CDR2 FQNEAQ (reference sequence). CDR3 DNA: TGTGCCAGCAGCAGTAATAAAAGGTTCGACGAGCAGTACTTC. This codes for CASSSNKRFDEQYF. Full variable domain (remainder filled in from reference TRBV7-9 and TRBJ2-7): DTGVSQNPRHKITKRGQNVTFRCDPISEHNRLYWYRQTLGQGPEFLTYFQNEAQLEKSRLLSDRFSAERPKGSFSTLEIQRTEQGDSAMYLCASSSNKRFDEQYFGPGTRLTVT.

The V and J genes are TRBV6-1 and TRBJ2-1; a possible D gene is TRBD1 (6 bases). V lost 0 bases, J lost 10 bases, and 16 bases lay in between. Per germline, CDR1 MNHNS and CDR2 SASEGT. CDR3 length: 15 residues. The CDR3 here is CASSEAWQGLREQFF. The CDR3 DNA follows: TGTGCCAGCAGTGAAGCGTGGCAGGGGTTGCGGGAGCAGTTCTTC.

CDR3: CASSDRGTYGYTF. The CDR3 DNA sequence: TGCGCCAGCAGTGACAGGGGGACCTATGGCTACACCTTC. This chain links TRBV10-2 with TRBJ1-2; 7 positions agree with TRBD1. This CDR3 spans 13 amino acids. The germline V gene has CDR1 WSHSY and CDR2 SAAADI. With 3 bases clipped from V and 4 bases from J, the junction kept 2 bases outside the gene matches.

The genes are TRBV28 and TRBJ2-5, with 13 bases identical to TRBD2. The germline V gene has CDR1 MDHEN and CDR2 SYDVKM. The CDR3 has 15 amino acids. Trimming at V came to 10 bases and at J to 5 bases, leaving 10 bases not matched to a gene. The CDR3 bases are TGTGCCACCAGGGGACTAGCGGGATGGGGGGAGACCCAGTACTTC. It is translated as CATRGLAGWGETQYF.

The chain couples TRBV15 to TRBJ2-7, with 8 nucleotides matching TRBD1. This CDR3 comprises 17 residues. With V trimmed by 0 bases and J by 7 bases, 14 bases remained unmatched. Germline V gene lookup returns CDR1 LNHNV and CDR2 YYDKDF (reference sequence). CDR3 sequence: CATSRDEWGQALEEQYF. The CDR3 DNA sequence: TGTGCCACCAGCAGAGATGAGTGGGGACAGGCGCTGGAAGAGCAGTACTTC.

This clone has just one count. V is TRBV19 and J is TRBJ2-1, with D possibly matching TRBD2 (5 bases). Germline V CDR1 and CDR2: LNHDA, SQIVND (reference sequence). Trimming took 7 bases from V and 3 from J, leaving 16 bases between them. The CDR3 totals 15 residues. CDR3 DNA sequence: TGTGCCAGTAAGGTTGAGCACCGGGGCTACAATGAGCAGTTCTTC. It is translated as CASKVEHRGYNEQFF.

The chain carries TRBV5-1 and TRBJ2-5; perhaps TRBD2 as D (5 bases). Germline values: CDR1 SGHRS, CDR2 YFSETQ. V was shortened by 0 bases and J by 7 bases, with 16 bases between the two germline ends. The CDR3 is 15 amino acids. This chain's CDR3 is CASSLAVDVRGTQYF. The CDR3 DNA follows: TGCGCCAGCAGCTTGGCTGTGGACGTCCGGGGGACCCAGTACTTC.

CDR3 nucleotides: TGTGCCAGCAGCATCCGACTAGTACCTAATGTTTCCCTCTACGAGCAGTACTTC. The encoded protein is CASSIRLVPNVSLYEQYF. This rearrangement joins TRBV21-1 to TRBJ2-7; the DNA was not compared with TRBD2, the D call given in the table. TRBV21-1 is described as a pseudogene. CDR3 length equals 18 residues.

The chain uses TRBV19 and TRBJ2-7; TRBD1 is a possible D gene (6 bases). The CDR3 sequence is 14 residues long. V lost 1 base to trimming and J lost 0 bases, with 7 bases between them. Germline values: CDR1 LNHDA, CDR2 SQIVND (reference sequence). The DNA of the CDR3 is TGTGCCAGTAGTATAGTGACAGGCTCCTACGAGCAGTACTTC. It translates to CASSIVTGSYEQYF. The entire variable domain, with the rest obtained from reference TRBV19 and TRBJ2-7, is as follows: DGGITQSPKYLFRKEGQNVTLSCEQNLNHDAMYWYRQDPGQGLRLIYYSQIVNDFQKGDIAEGYSVSREKKESFPLTVTSAQKNPTAFYLCASSIVTGSYEQYFGPGTRLTVT.

The rearrangement uses TRBV2 and TRBJ2-5; TRBD1 aligns across 9 bases. The junction had 7 bases not matched to a gene; V was cut back by 7 bases and J by 7 bases. There are 13 residues in the CDR3. From germline, CDR1 is SNHLY and CDR2 FYNNEI. The CDR3 sequence: CASTRDREGTQYF. The CDR3 DNA sequence: TGTGCCAGCACCCGGGACAGGGAGGGGACCCAGTACTTC.

V usage is TRBV7-6 and J usage is TRBJ2-1, with 10 bases that match TRBD2. The CDR3 has 19 amino acids. V lost 0 bases, J lost 3 bases, and 11 bases stayed unmatched. From germline, CDR1 is SGHVS and CDR2 FNYEAQ. In nucleotides, the CDR3 is TGTGCCAGCAGCTTAGCGGGGGGAAGCGGGAGGGGTGTCTACAATGAGCAGTTCTTC. Translating it yields CASSLAGGSGRGVYNEQFF.

J is TRBJ2-3 and V is TRBV19, with 9 positions matching TRBD1. V shed 3 bases, J shed 2 bases, and the junction held 6 bases outside the gene matches. CDR1 is LNHDA, CDR2 SQIVND, per germline (reference sequence). CDR3 size: 16 residues. The CDR3 protein is CASSIGDRGYTDTQYF. CDR3 nucleotide sequence: TGTGCCAGTAGTATTGGAGACAGGGGGTACACAGATACGCAGTATTTT.

The chain is built from TRBV5-1 and TRBJ2-3, with 8 positions matching TRBD1. Trimming cost V 0 bases and J 2 bases; bases outside gene matches: 5. In germline, CDR1 is SGHRS, CDR2 YFSETQ. The CDR3 sequence is 16 residues long. CDR3 in amino acids: CASSLAGQGDTDTQYF. DNA of the CDR3: TGCGCCAGCAGCTTGGCCGGACAGGGAGACACAGATACGCAGTATTTT.

With respect to this clone: Other DNA sequences within the sample encode an identical CDR3. The rearrangement links TRBV6-5 to TRBJ2-7, with TRBD2 matching 8 bases. This CDR3 is built from 14 residues. V lost 2 bases to trimming and J lost 1 base; unmatched junction nucleotides: 1. Germline loops: CDR1 MNHEY, CDR2 SVGAGI. In DNA form, the CDR3 reads TGTGCCAGCAGTTACGCGGGGGGTTCCTACGAGCAGTACTTC. Protein: CASSYAGGSYEQYF.

V and J are TRBV5-5 and TRBJ2-1; D perhaps matches TRBD2 (5 bases). Germline CDR1 reads SGHKS; CDR2 reads YYEKEE (reference sequence). The V gene lost 1 base and the J gene lost 2 bases, with 10 bases spanning the gap. The CDR3 is made up of 15 amino acids. The CDR3 region is CASSLREFTYNEQFF. CDR3 DNA: TGTGCCAGCAGCTTGAGGGAGTTTACCTACAATGAGCAGTTCTTC.

This sequence joins TRBV5-3 and TRBJ2-7, with 7 bases identical to TRBD2. TRBV5-3 is known as an ORF, though its function is uncertain. The V and J ends lost 8 bases and 4 bases, in that order; junction bases with no gene match: 15. The length of the CDR3 is 15 residues. The CDR3 protein is CASTRTGRERYEQYF. The CDR3 DNA reads as TGTGCCAGCACCCGGACCGGGCGGGAGCGGTACGAGCAGTACTTC.

The chain links TRBV27 to TRBJ2-7; perhaps TRBD1 as D (6 bases). Looked up from germline, CDR1 is MNHEY and CDR2 is SMNVEV (reference sequence). CDR3 size: 13 residues. Between the trimmed V and J ends, which lost 9 bases and 4 bases, there was a span of 16 bases. Here the CDR3 DNA reads TGTGCCAGTCGGAGAACAGGGAAGTACGAGCAGTACTTC. Translating gives CASRRTGKYEQYF.

The chain employs TRBV9 and TRBJ1-4; the D gene is possibly TRBD1 (5 bases). V lost 2 bases, J lost 5 bases, and 10 bases lay in between. This CDR3 region has 14 residues. Germline V CDR1 and CDR2: SGDLS, YYNGEE. The CDR3 DNA follows: TGTGCCAGCAGCGTTTCCGGGGCGAATGAAAAACTGTTTTTT. Protein product: CASSVSGANEKLFF.

This clone appeared a single time. This chain connects TRBV5-5 to TRBJ2-7, with 10 bases that match TRBD2. With V trimmed by 4 bases and J by 5 bases, 9 bases remained unmatched. Germline CDR1 SGHKS, CDR2 YYEKEE (reference sequence). The CDR3 sequence is 15 residues long. CDR3 in amino acids: CASSARLAGDHEQYF. The CDR3 nucleotides are TGTGCCAGCAGCGCCCGTCTAGCGGGGGACCACGAGCAGTACTTC.

The V and J genes are TRBV6-4 and TRBJ2-1; 12 nucleotides align to TRBD2. J gave up 6 bases and V 4 bases, and 7 bases lay outside the gene matches. The CDR3 extends over 16 amino acids. Germline CDR1 and CDR2: MRHNA and SNTAGT. The CDR3 DNA follows: TGTGCCAGCAGTGCCTACCGACTAGCGGGAGTCAATGAGCAGTTCTTC. Protein: CASSAYRLAGVNEQFF.

As to this clone: This specimen includes other DNA sequences encoding the same CDR3. The chain couples TRBV29-1 to TRBJ2-7, with 10 bases identical to TRBD1. Germline CDR1 is SQVTM and CDR2 is ANQGSEA. The CDR3 is made up of 12 amino acids. Trimming cost V 4 bases and J 3 bases; bases outside gene matches: 0. The CDR3 here is CSVGTGGYEQYF. The DNA of the CDR3 is TGCAGCGTTGGGACAGGGGGCTACGAGCAGTACTTC.

The chain joins TRBV5-5 to TRBJ1-3; TRBD1 matches at 8 bases. Trimming took 1 base from V and 2 from J; bases not matched to a gene: 2. The CDR3 extends over 15 amino acids. Germline CDR1 and CDR2: SGHKS and YYEKEE (reference sequence). CDR3 in amino acids: CASSLTGGAGNTIYF. The CDR3 DNA reads TGTGCCAGCAGCTTGACAGGGGGAGCTGGAAACACCATATATTTT.

The chain links TRBV15 to TRBJ2-1; 8 nucleotides match TRBD2. V dropped 0 bases and J dropped 9; count of bases not matched to a gene: 13. This CDR3 region has 17 residues. Germline values: CDR1 LNHNV, CDR2 YYDKDF (reference sequence). In nucleotides, the CDR3 is TGTGCCACCAGCAGAGATCCTGCACTAGCGGTTTTGGCTGAGCAGTTCTTC. It encodes CATSRDPALAVLAEQFF. The whole variable domain, remainder taken from reference TRBV15 and TRBJ2-1, is DAMVIQNPRYQVTQFGKPVTLSCSQTLNHNVMYWYQQKSSQAPKLLFHYYDKDFNNEADTPDNFQSRRPNTSFCFLDIRSPGLGDTAMYLCATSRDPALAVLAEQFFGPGTRLTVL.

This chain joins TRBV4-1 and TRBJ1-1; TRBD1 agrees at 7 bases. Germline V gene data show CDR1 as MGHRA and CDR2 as YSYEKL. V dropped 3 bases and J dropped 10; count of bases not matched to a gene: 20. The CDR3 spans 17 residues. CDR3 region: CASSHPIRGTDITRAFF. The DNA for the CDR3 is TGCGCCAGCAGCCATCCTATAAGGGGGACAGATATTACCCGAGCTTTCTTT.

The chain combines TRBV5-1 with TRBJ2-3; TRBD1 agrees at 8 bases. Germline assignment: CDR1 SGHRS and CDR2 YFSETQ. After removal of 4 bases from V and 5 bases from J, the junction contained 6 bases not matched to a gene. This CDR3 comprises 14 residues. CDR3 nucleotides: TGCGCCAGCAGCATAGGACAGGGTGGAGATACGCAGTATTTT. This sequence encodes CASSIGQGGDTQYF.

This rearrangement joins TRBV19 to TRBJ2-1; 7 nucleotides align to TRBD2. J gave up 8 bases and V 2 bases, and 9 bases lay outside the gene matches. The CDR3 loop spans 15 amino acids. CDR1 and CDR2 (germline): LNHDA, SQIVND (reference sequence). CDR3 protein: CASSIYPREADEQFF. The DNA for the CDR3 is TGTGCCAGTAGTATATACCCCCGGGAGGCTGATGAGCAGTTCTTC.

The chain carries TRBV2 and TRBJ2-1; 8 bases map to TRBD1. The CDR3 contains 14 residues. The V and J ends lost 2 bases and 10 bases, in that order; junction bases with no gene match: 7. From germline, CDR1 is SNHLY and CDR2 FYNNEI. For the CDR3, the DNA is TGTGCCAGCAGTGAATTTGGACAGGGACGCGAGCAGTTCTTC. This translates into CASSEFGQGREQFF.